The subject of this entry is one T cell receptor (beta chain). Its antigen is unidentified. Libraries were prepared by immunoSEQ multiplex PCR; TCRdb keeps only in-frame clonotypes and omits some of them. Counted here are about 8,200 clones, 60% to 85% occurring once; the ten biggest clones make up under 9%. This sample was taken from a study of T cell repertoires in ileal Crohn's disease. Overall study findings and caveats: Mucosal expansions were suggested to be mainly CD8 T cells. Compared with non-smokers, active smokers at surgery showed more clonal expansions.

Included were adult ileal or ileocolonic Crohn's patients indicated for ileocolonic resection. CDR1 and CDR2 (germline): LNHDA, SQIVND (reference sequence). V was shortened by 5 bases and J by 4 bases, with 11 bases between the two germline ends. The CDR3 consists of 14 residues. The receptor was isolated from an adult with Crohn's disease. Sequenced sample: ileal tissue. V and J are TRBV19 and TRBJ2-2; D not resolved. This CDR3 is CASSLPGFTGELFF. CDR3 DNA: TGTGCCAGTAGTCTTCCCGGGTTCACCGGGGAGCTGTTTTTT. Full variable domain (remainder filled in from reference TRBV19 and TRBJ2-2): DGGITQSPKYLFRKEGQNVTLSCEQNLNHDAMYWYRQDPGQGLRLIYYSQIVNDFQKGDIAEGYSVSREKKESFPLTVTSAQKNPTAFYLCASSLPGFTGELFFGEGSRLTVL.